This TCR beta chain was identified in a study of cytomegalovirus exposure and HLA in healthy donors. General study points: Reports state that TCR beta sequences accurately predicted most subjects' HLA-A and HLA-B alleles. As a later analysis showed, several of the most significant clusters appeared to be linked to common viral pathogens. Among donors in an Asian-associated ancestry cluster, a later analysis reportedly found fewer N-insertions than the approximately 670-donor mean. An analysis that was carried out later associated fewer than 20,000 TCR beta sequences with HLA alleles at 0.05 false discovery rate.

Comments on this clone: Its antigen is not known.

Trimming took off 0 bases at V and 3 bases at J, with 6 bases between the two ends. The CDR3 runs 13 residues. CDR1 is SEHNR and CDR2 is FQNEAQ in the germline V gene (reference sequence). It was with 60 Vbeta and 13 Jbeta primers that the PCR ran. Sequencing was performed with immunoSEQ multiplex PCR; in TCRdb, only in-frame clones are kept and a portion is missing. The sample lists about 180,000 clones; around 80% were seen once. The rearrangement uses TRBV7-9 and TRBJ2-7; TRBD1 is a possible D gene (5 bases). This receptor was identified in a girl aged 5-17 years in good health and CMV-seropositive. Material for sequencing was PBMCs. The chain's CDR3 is CASSLADSYEQYF. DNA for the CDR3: TGTGCCAGCAGCTTAGCCGACAGCTACGAGCAGTACTTC.